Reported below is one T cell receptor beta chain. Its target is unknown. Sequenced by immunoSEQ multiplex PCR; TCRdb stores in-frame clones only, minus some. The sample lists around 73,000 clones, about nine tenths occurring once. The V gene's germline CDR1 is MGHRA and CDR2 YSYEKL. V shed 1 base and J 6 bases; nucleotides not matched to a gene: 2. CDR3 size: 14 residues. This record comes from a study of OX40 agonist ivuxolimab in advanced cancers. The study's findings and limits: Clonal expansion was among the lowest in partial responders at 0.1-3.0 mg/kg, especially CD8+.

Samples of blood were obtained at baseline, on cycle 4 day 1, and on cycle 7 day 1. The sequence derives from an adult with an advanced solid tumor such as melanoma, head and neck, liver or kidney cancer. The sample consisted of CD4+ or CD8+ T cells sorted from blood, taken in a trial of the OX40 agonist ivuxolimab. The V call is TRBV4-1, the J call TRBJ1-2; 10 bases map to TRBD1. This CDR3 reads CASSQAGTGDGYTF. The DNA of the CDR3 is TGCGCCAGCAGCCAAGCCGGGACAGGGGATGGCTACACCTTC.